A single T cell receptor (beta chain) is shown here with its context. Germline CDR1 SEHNR, CDR2 FQNEAQ (reference sequence). The ends lost 5 bases at V and 3 bases at J; junction bases unmatched: 6. The CDR3 length is 14 residues. The data derive from a study of blood T cell repertoires in COVID-19. Profiled with immunoSEQ multiplex PCR; TCRdb holds only in-frame clones, not every one. The data hold 110,000 to 150,000 clones, with about 81% observed a single time. V and J are TRBV7-9 and TRBJ2-7; 8 bases are shared with TRBD1. This clonotype originated in a woman older than 75 with acute or convalescent COVID-19. The sequencing input was peripheral blood. The CDR3 DNA is TGTGCCAGCAGCCTTACCGGACAGGGCTACGAGCAGTACTTC. Protein sequence: CASSLTGQGYEQYF.